The 26 T cell receptor beta chains given below trace back to one sample, sequenced in a study of T-cell memory formation after mild COVID-19. A single record per CDR3 protein comes from TCRdb applying MiXCR to the 5' RACE reads. The sample records about 430,000 distinct CDR3 sequences, 20% to 30% being singletons. Sequenced: PBMCs or a T cell subset sorted from them (not recorded which). Source of these receptors: an adult woman who had mild COVID-19 (a few samples of this study predate the infection). Cell type and time point are not known.

The chain is built from TRBV4-1 and TRBJ2-5; D perhaps matches TRBD1 (6 bases). CDR3 length equals 14 residues. Germline CDR1 reads MGHRA; CDR2 reads YSYEKL. The V end was cut by 1 base, the J end by 6 bases, with 12 bases between. CDR3 amino acids: CASSQVYREKTQYF. The CDR3 DNA reads as TGCGCCAGCAGCCAAGTGTACAGGGAAAAGACCCAGTACTTC.

This clonotype has just a few counts. The V call is TRBV28, the J call TRBJ2-1; D is uncertain. Trimming pared 5 bases from V and 6 bases from J, leaving 14 bases between. This CDR3 contains 14 residues. The germline gives CDR1 MDHEN, CDR2 SYDVKM. CDR3 coding DNA: TGTGCCAGCAGTCTTCTTTGGGGATCCAATGAGCAGTTCTTC. Protein sequence: CASSLLWGSNEQFF.

This clonotype was picked up a small number of times. The CDR3 loop is CASSFGAIGADTQYF. The DNA of the CDR3 is TGTGCCAGCAGCTTTGGAGCTATCGGGGCAGATACGCAGTATTTT. The chain has TRBV7-3 and TRBJ2-3; possible D gene TRBD2, 5 bases. Trimming took off 3 bases at V and 4 bases at J, with 14 bases between the two ends. CDR1 and CDR2 (germline): SGHTA, FQGTGA. The CDR3 is 15 residues long.

The chain is built from TRBV7-2 and TRBJ1-6; possible D gene TRBD1, 5 bases. Looked up from germline, CDR1 is SGHTA and CDR2 is FQGNSA. The CDR3 sequence is 16 residues long. The V end was cut by 0 bases, the J end by 0 bases, with 6 bases between. The CDR3 loop is CASSLADSSYNSPLHF. The CDR3 coding sequence is TGTGCCAGCAGCTTAGCTGACAGCTCCTATAATTCACCCCTCCACTTT.

The CDR3: CASSPTSFEQYF. CDR3 DNA sequence: TGTGCCAGCAGCCCCACTAGCTTCGAGCAGTACTTC. The gene calls are TRBV3-1 and TRBJ2-7, with TRBD2 as a possible D gene (6 bases). Germline values: CDR1 LGHDT, CDR2 YNNKEL (reference sequence). This CDR3 comprises 12 residues. V was trimmed by 4 bases and J by 6 bases, leaving 10 bases between them.

The chain is built from TRBV7-2 and TRBJ2-1, with 13 bases that match TRBD2. V dropped 4 bases and J dropped 0; count of bases not matched to a gene: 3. The germline V gene has CDR1 SGHTA and CDR2 FQGNSA. CDR3 length equals 17 residues. DNA for the CDR3: TGTGCCAGCAGCTACAGGACTAGCGGGAGCTCCTACAATGAGCAGTTCTTC. Amino acids: CASSYRTSGSSYNEQFF.

This chain connects TRBV11-1 to TRBJ2-7; D is possibly TRBD1 or TRBD2 (5 bases each). The V end was cut by 8 bases, the J end by 3 bases, with 14 bases between. This CDR3 region has 13 residues. From germline, CDR1 is SGHAT and CDR2 FQDESV (reference sequence). For the CDR3, the DNA is TGTGCCAGCGAGCTGATGAGGGGCTACGAGCAGTACTTC. Its translation: CASELMRGYEQYF.

This clonotype was observed a handful of times. The gene calls are TRBV15 and TRBJ1-4; D call uncertain. Trimming took 4 bases from V and 6 from J, leaving 15 bases between them. The CDR3 is 15 residues long. The germline V gene has CDR1 LNHNV and CDR2 YYDKDF (reference sequence). CDR3 amino acids: CATSTTRSTYEKLFF. The DNA of the CDR3 is TGTGCCACCAGCACGACGCGATCGACTTATGAAAAACTGTTTTTT. The variable domain in full, with the rest retrieved from reference TRBV15 and TRBJ1-4, is DAMVIQNPRYQVTQFGKPVTLSCSQTLNHNVMYWYQQKSSQAPKLLFHYYDKDFNNEADTPDNFQSRRPNTSFCFLDIRSPGLGDTAMYLCATSTTRSTYEKLFFGSGTQLSVL.

The chain carries TRBV6-2 or TRBV6-3 and TRBJ2-7; 8 bases match TRBD2. Germline CDR1 is MNHEY and CDR2 is SVGEGT. V lost 6 bases to trimming and J lost 7 bases; unmatched junction nucleotides: 8. CDR3 size: 13 residues. In DNA form, the CDR3 reads TGTGCCAGCAGCCTTTTAGCGGGATTTGAGCAGTACTTC. This translates into CASSLLAGFEQYF.

This clonotype turned up a few times. The V call is TRBV12-3 or TRBV12-4, the J call TRBJ1-1, with D unresolved. V lost 5 bases and J lost 5, with 12 bases in between. The CDR3 has 13 residues. In DNA, the CDR3 is TGTGCCAGCAGTCCGAGGGTGGGGACTGAAGCTTTCTTT. Residues: CASSPRVGTEAFF.

This clonotype was seen repeatedly, ten times or more. The V call is TRBV5-1, the J call TRBJ2-3; D is possibly TRBD2 (5 bases). V shed 1 base and J shed 0 bases, with 12 bases lying between them. CDR3 size: 16 residues. Germline-derived CDR1 and CDR2 are SGHRS and YFSETQ. As DNA, the CDR3 is TGCGCCAGCAGCTTGTCGGCTAGCAGGAGCACAGATACGCAGTATTTT. This sequence encodes CASSLSASRSTDTQYF.

In this sample, this clonotype turned up a few times. The gene calls are TRBV12-3 or TRBV12-4 and TRBJ2-3, with 11 positions matching TRBD2. With 6 bases clipped from V and 0 bases from J, the junction kept 2 bases outside the gene matches. The CDR3 is 15 residues long. Here the CDR3 DNA reads TGTGCCAGCAGGGGACTAGCGGCTAGCACAGATACGCAGTATTTT. The encoded protein is CASRGLAASTDTQYF.

This chain connects TRBV7-9 to TRBJ2-3; D not resolved. CDR3 length equals 13 residues. Per germline, CDR1 SEHNR and CDR2 FQNEAQ (reference sequence). The V end was cut by 1 base, the J end by 5 bases, with 7 bases between. The CDR3 nucleotides are TGTGCCAGCAGCTTAGGAAATAGAGATACGCAGTATTTT. Amino acid sequence: CASSLGNRDTQYF.

V and J are TRBV7-8 and TRBJ2-5, with TRBD2 identical over 7 bases. Per germline, CDR1 SGHVS and CDR2 FQNEAQ. J was trimmed by 7 bases and V by 5 bases; bases with no gene match: 13. The CDR3 covers 15 residues. The CDR3 spells CASSPPGWGGGTQYF. The CDR3 nucleotides are TGTGCCAGCAGCCCCCCCGGGTGGGGGGGAGGGACCCAGTACTTC.

The J gene is TRBJ2-1, the V gene TRBV13, with 7 bases fitting TRBD1. The V gene end was trimmed by 5 bases and the J gene end by 9 bases; junction bases not matched to a gene: 13. The CDR3 runs to 15 residues. Looked up from germline, CDR1 is PRHDT and CDR2 is FYEKMQ (reference sequence). For the CDR3, the DNA is TGTGCCAGCAGCCCTGACAGGGACGTTAGGGGTGAGCAGTTCTTC. Its translation is CASSPDRDVRGEQFF.

DNA of the CDR3: TGTGCCACCAGTGCGGGCTCCAGAGGGCCATATGGCTACACCTTC. Translation: CATSAGSRGPYGYTF. The rearrangement links TRBV24-1 to TRBJ1-2; D gene unclear. In germline, CDR1 is KGHDR, CDR2 SFDVKD. Between the trimmed V and J ends, which lost 5 bases and 5 bases, there was a span of 17 bases. The CDR3 loop spans 15 amino acids.

This clonotype turned up a few times. The chain uses TRBV6-2 or TRBV6-3 and TRBJ2-7, with 7 nucleotides matching TRBD2. Per the germline V gene, CDR1 is MNHEY and CDR2 is SVGEGT. V dropped 7 bases and J dropped 6; count of bases not matched to a gene: 9. The CDR3 has 13 residues. CDR3 nucleotides: TGTGCCAGCACTCTGACTAGCAGGTCCGAGCAGTACTTC. Its protein product is CASTLTSRSEQYF.

The chain links TRBV9 to TRBJ1-2, with TRBD1 matching 9 bases. In germline, CDR1 is SGDLS, CDR2 YYNGEE. This CDR3 is built from 14 residues. J gave up 5 bases and V 3 bases, and 5 bases lay outside the gene matches. CDR3 in amino acids: CASSAGQGPYGYTF. Here the CDR3 DNA reads TGTGCCAGCAGCGCCGGACAGGGGCCTTATGGCTACACCTTC.

V is TRBV7-2 and J is TRBJ2-4; D might be TRBD1 or TRBD2, each matching 6 bases. The V end was cut by 1 base, the J end by 6 bases, with 13 bases between. The CDR3 is 15 residues long. Germline V gene sequence: CDR1 SGHTA, CDR2 FQGNSA. The CDR3 sequence: CASSLGGGGGNIQYF. CDR3 DNA sequence: TGTGCCAGCAGCTTAGGCGGTGGAGGGGGAAACATTCAGTACTTC.

Only a few counts were recorded for this clonotype. This sequence joins TRBV6-1 and TRBJ2-2; the D gene is possibly TRBD1 (6 bases). Trimming stripped 5 bases from V and 7 bases from J, with 14 bases between. The germline V gene has CDR1 MNHNS and CDR2 SASEGT. The CDR3 runs 14 residues. The CDR3 here is CASSPEQGYGELFF. The CDR3 DNA sequence: TGTGCCAGCAGTCCGGAGCAGGGGTACGGGGAGCTGTTTTTT.

The chain recombines TRBV12-3 or TRBV12-4 with TRBJ1-1; no firm D call. The CDR3 totals 13 residues. V shed 2 bases and J shed 4 bases, with 8 bases lying between them. CDR3 sequence reads: CASSLIGVTEAFF. Written as DNA, the CDR3 is TGTGCCAGCAGTTTAATTGGGGTCACTGAAGCTTTCTTT.

This clonotype was detected only a few times. In nucleotides, the CDR3 is TGTGCCAGCAGCAAACTGGGCCGGTACGAGCAGTACTTC. It yields the protein CASSKLGRYEQYF. The chain combines TRBV6-6 with TRBJ2-7; D remains unclear. Trimming shortened V by 6 bases and J by 4 bases, and 13 bases separated the two germline ends. This CDR3 spans 13 amino acids. CDR1 is MNHNY and CDR2 is SVGAGI in the germline V gene (reference sequence).

V usage is TRBV6-2 or TRBV6-3 and J usage is TRBJ1-2; D not certain. This CDR3 contains 16 residues. Germline CDR1 MNHEY, CDR2 SVGEGT. V was pared by 0 bases and J by 2 bases, with 13 bases between. The CDR3: CASSYSSFPPNYGYTF. DNA of the CDR3: TGTGCCAGCAGTTACTCGAGCTTCCCACCGAACTATGGCTACACCTTC.

This clonotype came up many times. V is TRBV5-6 and J is TRBJ1-5; D unclear. Trimming removed 1 base from V and 6 bases from J, with 5 bases in between. Germline-derived CDR1 and CDR2 are SGHDT and YYEEEE. The CDR3 spans 12 residues. The CDR3 is CASSLWGQPQHF. The CDR3 DNA reads as TGTGCCAGCAGCTTGTGGGGTCAGCCCCAGCATTTT. The full variable domain, with the rest looked up from reference TRBV5-6 and TRBJ1-5, is DAGVTQSPTHLIKTRGQQVTLRCSPKSGHDTVSWYQQALGQGPQFIFQYYEEEERQRGNFPDRFSGHQFPNYSSELNVNALLLGDSALYLCASSLWGQPQHFGDGTRLSIL.

This chain joins TRBV30 and TRBJ2-3, with D maybe TRBD2 (6 bases). This CDR3 has 14 amino acids. V lost 5 bases to trimming and J lost 3 bases, with 15 bases between them. Germline CDR1 is GTSNPN and CDR2 is SVGIG (reference sequence). CDR3 in DNA: TGTGCCTGGCGACACTACGGGGGAACAGATACGCAGTATTTT. Amino acid sequence: CAWRHYGGTDTQYF.

This clonotype was observed a few times. The chain joins TRBV11-2 to TRBJ2-2; 7 bases match TRBD2. Germline V lookup: CDR1 SGHAT, CDR2 FQNNGV. There are 13 residues in the CDR3. The junction had 3 bases not matched to a gene; V was cut back by 4 bases and J by 7 bases. The CDR3 nucleotides are TGTGCCAGCAGCTGGGGGGGTAACGGGGAGCTGTTTTTT. Amino acid sequence: CASSWGGNGELFF.